This TCR beta chain is drawn from a study of blood T cell repertoires in COVID-19. At the level of the study: Sources were T cells, B-cell-depleted T cells, or PBMCs; the material itself was cDNA or gDNA.

The CDR3 is made up of 14 amino acids. V lost 5 bases and J lost 2, with 10 bases in between. The germline gives CDR1 MNHGY, CDR2 SVAAGI. Cohort allocation depended upon clinical history that participants reported. Cohort 3 recovery required two negative PCRs, clearance, or symptom resolution. Libraries were prepared by immunoSEQ multiplex PCR; TCRdb keeps only in-frame clonotypes and omits some of them. The profile covers 350,000 to 400,000 clones, with roughly 89% appearing a single time and less than 2% taken by the ten largest. Sequencing was done on a sample of PBMCs or T cells enriched from blood (not recorded which). The source of this sequence is a woman in her thirties who had recovered from COVID-19. The genes are TRBV6-9 and TRBJ1-5; no definite D call. The CDR3 DNA sequence: TGTGCCAGCAGTCGCCGCGGGGGCAATCAGCCCCAGCATTTT. As protein: CASSRRGGNQPQHF.